This is a list of T cell receptor beta chains from one sample in a study of blood T cell repertoires in COVID-19. Sequenced by immunoSEQ multiplex PCR; TCRdb stores in-frame clones only, minus some. In the table there are more than 300,000 clones, 83% of which are singletons. Material: PBMCs or T cells enriched from blood (not recorded which). All receptors come from a woman aged 45-60 years who had recovered from COVID-19. Each CDR3 is given with its conserved first and last residue. D genes are given only for firm matches. The listing skips clone size in some rows; elsewhere it reads once, few, many or a size class.

DNA | CDR3 | J | size | D | V
TGTGCCAGCTCACCACAGAGGGCAGGGGATTCTGAAGCTTTCTTT | CASSPQRAGDSEAFF | TRBJ1-1 | - | - | TRBV18
TGTGCCAGCAGCTCTCGGACTAGCGGCTCCTACAATGAGCAGTTCTTC | CASSSRTSGSYNEQFF | TRBJ2-1 | - | TRBD2 | TRBV7-2
TGTGCCAGCAGCTTGGGACTTTCGTCCTACAATGAGCAGTTCTTC | CASSLGLSSYNEQFF | TRBJ2-1 | - | - | TRBV5-4
TGTGCCAGCAGCGTGGGGCGGATGAACACTGAAGCTTTCTTT | CASSVGRMNTEAFF | TRBJ1-1 | - | - | TRBV9
TGTGCCAGCAGTTTGACAGGTCAGCAGCCCCAGCATTTT | CASSLTGQQPQHF | TRBJ1-5 | - | - | TRBV6-2/TRBV6-3
TGCGCCAGCAGTGTGCAGGGAATGACTGAAGCTTTCTTT | CASSVQGMTEAFF | TRBJ1-1 | - | - | TRBV10-2
TGTGCCTGGAGTCCGACCGGGACAGAAGCTTTCTTT | CAWSPTGTEAFF | TRBJ1-1 | - | - | TRBV30
TGTGCCAGCAGTTCGGACAGGGGATCCCTGTTTTTT | CASSSDRGSLFF | TRBJ2-2 | - | TRBD1 | TRBV12-3/TRBV12-4
TGTGCCAGCAGTTACTTTCAGGGTGTTGATCAGCCCCAGCATTTT | CASSYFQGVDQPQHF | TRBJ1-5 | once | - | TRBV6-2/TRBV6-3
TGTGCCAGCAGCTCTCGTAATTCACCCCTCCACTTT | CASSSRNSPLHF | TRBJ1-6 | - | - | TRBV5-4
TGCGCCAGCAGCTTCCCCACGAGGACAGACAACATTCACTACGTGGAGCAGTACTTC | CASSFPTRTDNIHYVEQYF | TRBJ2-7 | - | - | TRBV5-1
TGCGCCAGCAGTTGGAGCGGGAGTAACACCGGGGAGCTGTTTTTT | CASSWSGSNTGELFF | TRBJ2-2 | - | TRBD2 | TRBV4-1
TGCAGTGCCACCAGTAACTATGGCTACACCTTC | CSATSNYGYTF | TRBJ1-2 | - | - | TRBV20-1
TGTGCCAGCAGCTCAAGGGACAGCACAGGCAAAAACATTCAGTACTTC | CASSSRDSTGKNIQYF | TRBJ2-4 | - | TRBD1 | TRBV7-3
TGTGCCAGCAGCTTGGCCCTGGGAGTTAGCTCTGGAAACACCATATATTTT | CASSLALGVSSGNTIYF | TRBJ1-3 | - | - | TRBV5-5
TGTGCCAGCAGTTTATCCTCTAGCGGGGGGCCCAGGGAGTACTTC | CASSLSSSGGPREYF | TRBJ2-7 | - | TRBD2 | TRBV27
TGTGCCTGGAGTGTTCGGCGGCGGGGGGGCTTCGATACGCAGTATTTT | CAWSVRRRGGFDTQYF | TRBJ2-3 | - | TRBD2 | TRBV30
TGTGCCAGCAGCCCCCGGGACAGTGGCAATCAGCCCCAGCATTTT | CASSPRDSGNQPQHF | TRBJ1-5 | - | TRBD1 | TRBV3-1/TRBV3-2
TGTGCCAGCAGCTTTGGTAGCGGAGTTAACACCGGGGAGCTGTTTTTT | CASSFGSGVNTGELFF | TRBJ2-2 | - | - | TRBV5-6
TGTGCCAGCACAAGCTTGGGGACAGGGCAAAATGAGCAGTTCTTC | CASTSLGTGQNEQFF | TRBJ2-1 | - | TRBD1 | TRBV18
TGTGCCAGCAGCGCGGACAGGGGTAACTATGGCTACACCTTC | CASSADRGNYGYTF | TRBJ1-2 | once | TRBD1 | TRBV6-5
TGCAGCGTTGGTACAGGGGGCGCTTACAATGAGCAGTTCTTC | CSVGTGGAYNEQFF | TRBJ2-1 | - | TRBD1 | TRBV29-1
TGTGCCAGCTCACCGAAGATGGACAACACGGGCTACACCTTC | CASSPKMDNTGYTF | TRBJ1-2 | - | - | TRBV18
TGTGCCATCAGTGAGGAACAGAAAGCTTTCTTT | CAISEEQKAFF | TRBJ1-1 | - | - | TRBV10-3